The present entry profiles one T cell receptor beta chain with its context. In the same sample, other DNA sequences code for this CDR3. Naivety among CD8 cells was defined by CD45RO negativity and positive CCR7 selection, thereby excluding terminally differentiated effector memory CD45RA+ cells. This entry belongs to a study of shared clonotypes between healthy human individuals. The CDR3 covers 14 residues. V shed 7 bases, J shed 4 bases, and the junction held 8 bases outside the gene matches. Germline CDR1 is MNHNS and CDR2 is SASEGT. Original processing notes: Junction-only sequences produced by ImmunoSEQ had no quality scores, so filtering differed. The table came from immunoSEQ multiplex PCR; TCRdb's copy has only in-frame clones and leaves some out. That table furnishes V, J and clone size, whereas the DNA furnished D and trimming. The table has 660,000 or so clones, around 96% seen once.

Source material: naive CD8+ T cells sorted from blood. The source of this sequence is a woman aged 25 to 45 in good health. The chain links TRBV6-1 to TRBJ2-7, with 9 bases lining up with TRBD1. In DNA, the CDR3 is TGTGCCAGCAAGACCGGGACAGGGAGTTACGAGCAGTACTTC. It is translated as CASKTGTGSYEQYF.